This TCR beta chain was recorded in a study of cytomegalovirus exposure and HLA in healthy donors. Study results and limitations: Later work found that TCR association rates differed between HLA loci; DRB1 had the most and HLA-C the fewest. Using a false discovery rate of 0.05, a later analysis showed that 16,000 or so TCR beta sequences were associated with HLA alleles. There were 160 or so TCR beta chains listed as cytomegalovirus-associated.

Germline loops: CDR1 MGHDK, CDR2 SYGVNS. The CDR3 loop spans 17 amino acids. Trimming took 1 base from V and 4 from J, leaving 16 bases between them. The PCR used 60 Vbeta and 13 Jbeta primers. Assay: immunoSEQ multiplex PCR; the TCRdb copy retains only in-frame clones and omits some. The table has 160,000 or so clones, over 60% seen once. With regard to this clone: As yet, its antigen is unknown.

V gene TRBV25-1 combines with J gene TRBJ2-2, with D perhaps TRBD2 (6 bases). This receptor was identified in a woman in her 30s in good health and CMV-seronegative. The material sequenced was PBMCs. The CDR3 spells CASSESIRLVGTGELFF. The DNA of the CDR3 is TGTGCCAGCAGTGAATCAATCAGACTAGTGGGCACCGGGGAGCTGTTTTTT.